This TCR beta chain originates from a study of T cells in Graves' hyperthyroidism and ophthalmopathy. Points from the study as a whole: Blood shared most expanded thyroid clonotypes above 0.001. The model predicted ophthalmopathy a median approximately six months before onset.

For this clonotype: Its matching antigen is unknown.

The CDR3 spans 17 residues. J was trimmed by 1 base and V by 2 bases; bases with no gene match: 9. Germline CDR1 and CDR2: DFQATT and SNEGSKA (reference sequence). RNA transcripts provided the source from which TCR beta CDR3 regions were amplified. First-round RT-PCR of the TCR CDR3 relied on the HTBI primer set. Via MiXCR, TCRdb re-called the multiplex PCR reads, giving one row per CDR3 protein. The sample holds some 690,000 distinct CDR3 sequences, approximately 15% seen once. Sequencing was carried out using blood. The gene calls are TRBV20-1 and TRBJ2-4; 9 bases line up with TRBD2. This TCR came from a man aged 50 to 59 with Graves' hyperthyroidism. CDR3 DNA: TGCAGTGCTAGATTGGCTAGCGGGATGGGGGCCAAAAACATTCAGTACTTC. It yields the protein CSARLASGMGAKNIQYF.